Detailed here is one TCR beta chain. The antigen remains undetermined. The CDR3 covers 18 residues. Trimming removed 2 bases from V and 2 bases from J; junction bases left unmatched: 12. Full-length variable regions came from constant-region reverse primers plus semi-nested Nested Universal Primer A PCR. TCRdb reprocessed the 5' RACE reads via MiXCR and lists one record per CDR3 protein. The sample shows fewer than 65,000 distinct CDR3 sequences, less than 25% of them seen only once. General observations from the study: Tumor Tregs overlapped most with tumor, then blood, naive CD4+ cells. Tumor memory CD4+ T cell TCR gene usage was found to cluster with blood and lymph node memory CD4+ cells and with lymph node naive CD4+ cells. The larger cohort examined one V-J beta rearrangement, not whole repertoires.

The sorted Tregs were CD4+CD25+CD127-/low cells. This chain connects TRBV12-3 or TRBV12-4 to TRBJ2-7; 10 nucleotides align to TRBD2. This sequence was found in a female donor with breast cancer. Sequencing was performed on tumor-infiltrating Tregs sorted from the breast tumor. The CDR3 reads CASSLRLAGVFWAYEQYF. Here the CDR3 DNA reads TGTGCCAGCAGTTTAAGGCTAGCGGGAGTCTTTTGGGCCTACGAGCAGTACTTC.